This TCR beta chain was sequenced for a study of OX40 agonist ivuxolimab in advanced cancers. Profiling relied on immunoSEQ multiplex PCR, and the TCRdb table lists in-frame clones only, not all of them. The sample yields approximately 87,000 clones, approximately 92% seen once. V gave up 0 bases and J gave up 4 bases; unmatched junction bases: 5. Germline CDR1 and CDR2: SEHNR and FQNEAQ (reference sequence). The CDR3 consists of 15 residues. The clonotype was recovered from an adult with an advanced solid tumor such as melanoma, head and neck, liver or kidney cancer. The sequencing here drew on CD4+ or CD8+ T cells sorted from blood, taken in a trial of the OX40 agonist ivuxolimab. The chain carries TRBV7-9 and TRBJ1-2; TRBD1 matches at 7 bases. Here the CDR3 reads CASSLAQGGIYGYTF. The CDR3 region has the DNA TGTGCCAGCAGCTTAGCCCAGGGGGGGATCTATGGCTACACCTTC.